Sequencing of this TCR beta chain was carried out in a study of coeliac disease. Clones were read by immunoSEQ multiplex PCR, and TCRdb kept only the in-frame ones, dropping some. The table includes about 3,000 clones, around 60% detected once. With respect to this clone: Its antigen is not known.

Notes on the study in general: Few TRB amino acid sequences were shared between samples; most were unique.

This TCR derives from a woman aged 45-65 years without celiac disease. The sample comprised lymphocytes from the gut lamina propria.

The CDR3 spells CASSPVKGDSPLHF. The CDR3 DNA is TGCGCCAGCAGCCCCGTGAAGGGAGATTCACCCCTCCACTTT. The chain employs TRBV5-1 and TRBJ1-6; no clear D gene. The CDR3 is 14 residues long. CDR1 is SGHRS, CDR2 YFSETQ, per germline. With 4 bases removed from V and 8 bases from J, the gap between germline ends came to 13 bases.